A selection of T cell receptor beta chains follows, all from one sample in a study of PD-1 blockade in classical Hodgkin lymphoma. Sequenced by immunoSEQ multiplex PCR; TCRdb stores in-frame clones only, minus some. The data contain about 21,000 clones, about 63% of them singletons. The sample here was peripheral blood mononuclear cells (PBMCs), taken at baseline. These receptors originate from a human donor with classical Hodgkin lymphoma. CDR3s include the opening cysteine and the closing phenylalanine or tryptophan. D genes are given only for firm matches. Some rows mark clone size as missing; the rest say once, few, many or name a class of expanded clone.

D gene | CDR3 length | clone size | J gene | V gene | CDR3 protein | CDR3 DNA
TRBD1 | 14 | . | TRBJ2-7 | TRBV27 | CASSQPGQGYEQYF | TGTGCCAGCAGTCAACCGGGACAGGGCTACGAGCAGTACTTC
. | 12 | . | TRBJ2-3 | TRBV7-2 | CASSPSQDTQYF | TGTGCCAGCAGCCCGTCCCAAGATACGCAGTATTTT
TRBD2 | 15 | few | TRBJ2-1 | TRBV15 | CATSRGREPHNEQFF | TGTGCCACCAGCAGAGGGCGGGAGCCCCACAATGAGCAGTTCTTC
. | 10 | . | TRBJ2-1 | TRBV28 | CASGGNEQFF | TGTGCCAGCGGGGGCAATGAGCAGTTCTTC
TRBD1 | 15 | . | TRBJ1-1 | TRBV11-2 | CASSFLRDRNTEAFF | TGTGCCAGCAGCTTCCTCCGGGACAGGAACACTGAAGCTTTCTTT
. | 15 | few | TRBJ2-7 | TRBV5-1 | CASSTGTSSSYEQYF | TGCGCCAGCAGCACCGGGACTTCGAGCTCCTACGAGCAGTACTTC
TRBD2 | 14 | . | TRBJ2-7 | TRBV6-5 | CASVWTSGRYEQYF | TGTGCCAGCGTATGGACTAGCGGGAGGTACGAGCAGTACTTC
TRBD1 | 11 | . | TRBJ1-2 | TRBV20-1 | CSETGGGGYTF | TGCAGTGAAACAGGGGGCGGGGGCTACACCTTC
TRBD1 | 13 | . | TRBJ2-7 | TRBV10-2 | CASSSDRVYEQYF | TGCGCCAGCAGTTCGGACAGGGTTTACGAGCAGTACTTC
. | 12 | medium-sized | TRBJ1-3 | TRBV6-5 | CATYRDGNTIYF | TGTGCCACCTACAGGGATGGAAACACCATATATTTT
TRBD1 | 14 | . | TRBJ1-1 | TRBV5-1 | CASSLAGQYTEAFF | TGCGCCAGCAGCTTGGCGGGACAGTACACTGAAGCTTTCTTT
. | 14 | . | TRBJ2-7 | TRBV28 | CASRREKGTYEQYF | TGTGCCAGCAGACGGGAGAAGGGTACTTACGAGCAGTACTTC
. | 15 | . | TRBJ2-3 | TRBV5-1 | CASSSDRRGTDTQYF | TGCGCCAGCAGCTCCGACAGGCGGGGCACAGATACGCAGTATTTT
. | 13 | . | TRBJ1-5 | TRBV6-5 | CASTARLNQPQHF | TGTGCCAGCACAGCCCGGCTCAATCAGCCCCAGCATTTT
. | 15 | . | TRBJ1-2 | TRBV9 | CASSVALSRIYGYTF | TGTGCCAGCAGCGTAGCCTTATCAAGGATCTATGGCTACACCTTC
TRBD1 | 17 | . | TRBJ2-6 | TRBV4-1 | CASSPLTGEPGANVLTF | TGCGCCAGCAGCCCTCTGACAGGGGAGCCTGGGGCCAACGTCCTGACTTTC
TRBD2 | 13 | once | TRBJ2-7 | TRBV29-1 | CSVRAGATYEQYF | TGCAGCGTCAGAGCGGGAGCAACCTACGAGCAGTACTTC
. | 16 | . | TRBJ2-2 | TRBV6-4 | CASSDLAGAYTGELFF | TGTGCCAGCAGTGATCTCGCGGGGGCCTACACCGGGGAGCTGTTTTTT
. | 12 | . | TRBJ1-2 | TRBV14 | CASSQGGRGYTF | TGTGCCAGCAGCCAAGGAGGACGGGGCTACACCTTC
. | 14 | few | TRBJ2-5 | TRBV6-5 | CASSYGDNQETQYF | TGTGCCAGCAGTTACGGAGACAACCAAGAGACCCAGTACTTC
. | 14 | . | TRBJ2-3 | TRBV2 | CASSFDREADTQYF | TGTGCCAGCAGTTTCGACAGGGAGGCAGATACGCAGTATTTT
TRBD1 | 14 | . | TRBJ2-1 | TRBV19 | CASNSGTGRNEQFF | TGTGCCAGTAATTCCGGGACAGGGCGGAATGAGCAGTTCTTC
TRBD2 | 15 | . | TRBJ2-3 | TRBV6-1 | CAIGTSGRTPDTQYF | TGTGCCATCGGGACTAGCGGGAGAACCCCAGATACGCAGTATTTT
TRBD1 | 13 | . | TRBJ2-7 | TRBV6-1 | CARTDRDRYEQYF | TGTGCCAGGACCGACAGGGATCGGTACGAGCAGTACTTC
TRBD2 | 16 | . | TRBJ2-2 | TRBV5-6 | CASSYGLAGGTGELFF | TGTGCCAGCAGCTACGGACTAGCGGGAGGCACCGGGGAGCTGTTTTTT
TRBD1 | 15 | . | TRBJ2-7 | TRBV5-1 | CASSLAATGGGEQYF | TGCGCCAGCAGCTTGGCCGCGACAGGGGGGGGCGAGCAGTACTTC
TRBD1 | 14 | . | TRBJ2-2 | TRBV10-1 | CASEGTGVPGELFF | TGCGCCAGCGAAGGGACAGGGGTTCCCGGGGAGCTGTTTTTT
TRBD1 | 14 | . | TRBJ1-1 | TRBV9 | CASSVGQGNTEAFF | TGTGCCAGCAGCGTGGGACAGGGGAACACTGAAGCTTTCTTT
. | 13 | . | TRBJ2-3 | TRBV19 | CASSLPGLFTQYF | TGTGCCAGTAGCCTCCCGGGTTTGTTTACGCAGTATTTT
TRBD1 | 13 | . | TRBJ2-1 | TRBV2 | CASSWDREVEQFF | TGTGCCAGCAGTTGGGACAGGGAAGTTGAGCAGTTCTTC
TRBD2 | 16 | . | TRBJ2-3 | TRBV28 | CASSQTSGGDPDTQYF | TGTGCCAGCAGCCAGACTAGCGGGGGGGATCCAGATACGCAGTATTTT
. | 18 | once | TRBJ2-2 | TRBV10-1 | CASSEPKWGKGKTGELFF | TGCGCCAGCAGTGAGCCGAAATGGGGAAAGGGGAAAACCGGGGAGCTGTTTTTT
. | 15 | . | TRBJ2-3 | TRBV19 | CASRKAGTPQDTQYF | TGTGCCAGTAGGAAAGCCGGGACCCCACAAGATACGCAGTATTTT
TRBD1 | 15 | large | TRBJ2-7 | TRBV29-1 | CSVEESSGTAYEQYF | TGCAGCGTTGAAGAATCGTCCGGGACAGCCTACGAGCAGTACTTC
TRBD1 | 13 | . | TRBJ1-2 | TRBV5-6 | CASSLGTGDGYTF | TGTGCCAGCAGCTTGGGGACAGGGGATGGCTACACCTTC
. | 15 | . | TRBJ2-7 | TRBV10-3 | CAISPRQDVSYEQYF | TGTGCCATCAGTCCTCGACAGGATGTCTCCTACGAGCAGTACTTC
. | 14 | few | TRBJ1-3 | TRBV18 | CASSRQVPEGTIYF | TGTGCCAGCTCGCGTCAAGTACCGGAGGGGACCATATATTTT
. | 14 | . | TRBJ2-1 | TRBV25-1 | CASREGLVYNEQFF | TGTGCCAGCAGGGAGGGGCTAGTTTACAATGAGCAGTTCTTC
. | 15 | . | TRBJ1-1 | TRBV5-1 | CASSLLPGEDTEAFF | TGCGCCAGCAGCTTGTTACCAGGGGAGGACACTGAAGCTTTCTTT
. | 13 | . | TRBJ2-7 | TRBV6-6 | CASRETSSYEQYF | TGTGCCAGCAGAGAGACTAGCTCCTACGAGCAGTACTTC
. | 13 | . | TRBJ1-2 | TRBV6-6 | CASSPDSDGGYTF | TGTGCCAGCAGTCCAGACAGCGACGGGGGCTACACCTTC
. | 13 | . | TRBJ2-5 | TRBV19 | CASSIWGLETQYF | TGTGCCAGTAGTATTTGGGGGCTGGAGACCCAGTACTTC
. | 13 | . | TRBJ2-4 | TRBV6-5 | CASSYGASNIQYF | TGTGCCAGCAGTTACGGGGCGTCCAACATTCAGTACTTC
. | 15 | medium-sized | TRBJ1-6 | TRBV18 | CASSLASGRNSPLHF | TGTGCCAGCTCACTTGCGTCGGGCCGTAATTCACCCCTCCACTTT
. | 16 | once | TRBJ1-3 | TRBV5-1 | CASSLTHQGSGNTIYF | TGCGCCAGCAGCTTAACCCATCAGGGCTCTGGAAACACCATATATTTT
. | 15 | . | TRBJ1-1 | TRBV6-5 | CASYTAGGSGTEAFF | TGTGCCAGCTATACCGCGGGGGGCTCAGGCACTGAAGCTTTCTTT